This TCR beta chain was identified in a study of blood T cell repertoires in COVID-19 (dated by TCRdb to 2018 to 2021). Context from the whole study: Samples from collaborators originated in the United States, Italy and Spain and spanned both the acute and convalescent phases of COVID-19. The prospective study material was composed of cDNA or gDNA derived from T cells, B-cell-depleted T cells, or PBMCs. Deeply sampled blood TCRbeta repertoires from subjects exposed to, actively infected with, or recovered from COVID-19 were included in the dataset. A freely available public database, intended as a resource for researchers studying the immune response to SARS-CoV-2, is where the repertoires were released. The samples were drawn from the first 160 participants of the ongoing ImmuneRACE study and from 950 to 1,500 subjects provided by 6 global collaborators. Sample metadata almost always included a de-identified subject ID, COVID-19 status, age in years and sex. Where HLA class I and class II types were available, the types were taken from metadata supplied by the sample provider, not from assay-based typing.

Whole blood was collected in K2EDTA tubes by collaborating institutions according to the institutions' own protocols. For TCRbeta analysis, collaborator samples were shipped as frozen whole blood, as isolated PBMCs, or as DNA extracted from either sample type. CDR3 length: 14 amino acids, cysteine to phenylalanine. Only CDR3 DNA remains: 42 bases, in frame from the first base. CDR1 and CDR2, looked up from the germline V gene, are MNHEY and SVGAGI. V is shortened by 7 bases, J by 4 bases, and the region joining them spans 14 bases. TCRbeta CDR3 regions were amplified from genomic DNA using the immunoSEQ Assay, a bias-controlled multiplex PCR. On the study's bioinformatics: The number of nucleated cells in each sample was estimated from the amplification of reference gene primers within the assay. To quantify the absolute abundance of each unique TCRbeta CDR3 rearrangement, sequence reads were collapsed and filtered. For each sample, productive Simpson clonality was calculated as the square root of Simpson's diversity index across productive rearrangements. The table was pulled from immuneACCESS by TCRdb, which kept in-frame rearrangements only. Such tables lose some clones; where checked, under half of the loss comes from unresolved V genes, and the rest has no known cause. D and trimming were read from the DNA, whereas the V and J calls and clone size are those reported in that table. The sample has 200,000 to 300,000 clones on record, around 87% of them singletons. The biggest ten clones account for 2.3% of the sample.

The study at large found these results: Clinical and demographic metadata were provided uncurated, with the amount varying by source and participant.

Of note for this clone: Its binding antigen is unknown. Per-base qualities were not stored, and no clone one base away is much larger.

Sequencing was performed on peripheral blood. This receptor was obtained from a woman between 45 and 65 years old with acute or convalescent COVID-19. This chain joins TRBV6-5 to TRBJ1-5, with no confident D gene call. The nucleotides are TGTGCCAGCAACCCTAGAGGCATTAATCAGCCCCAGCATTTT. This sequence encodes CASNPRGINQPQHF.